These 31 T cell receptor beta chains came from one sample sequenced in a study of tumor-infiltrating lymphocytes in localized non-small cell lung cancer. Clones were read by immunoSEQ multiplex PCR, and TCRdb kept only the in-frame ones, dropping some. The repertoire has about 8,900 clones, about two thirds of them found once; the top ten carry roughly 8.8%. Sequenced input: uninvolved lung tissue not adjacent to the tumor. These receptor sequences come from a human donor with non-small cell lung cancer.

The chain links TRBV2 to TRBJ2-1, with D tentatively TRBD2 (5 bases). This CDR3 contains 13 residues. Trimming stripped 8 bases from V and 7 bases from J, with 15 bases between. CDR1 SNHLY and CDR2 FYNNEI come from the germline V gene. For the CDR3, the DNA is TGTGCCAGCCTACAAGATCGCGGGAATGAGCAGTTCTTC. This codes for CASLQDRGNEQFF.

The chain has TRBV4-3 and TRBJ1-2, with 7 bases lining up with TRBD1. This CDR3 is built from 16 residues. The junction had 12 bases not matched to a gene; V was cut back by 0 bases and J by 8 bases. CDR1 and CDR2 (germline): LGHNA, YSLEER. In nucleotides, the CDR3 is TGCGCCAGCAGCCAAGATGGCCGTAACAGGGGAAGAGGCTACACCTTC. Its translation: CASSQDGRNRGRGYTF.

This clone was found a few times. The rearrangement uses TRBV5-5 and TRBJ2-7; a weak D match, TRBD2 (6 bases). The CDR3 runs 13 residues. Trimming took 4 bases from V and 2 from J, leaving 10 bases between them. Germline assignment: CDR1 SGHKS and CDR2 YYEKEE (reference sequence). CDR3 in amino acids: CASSPTRTYEQYF. In DNA, the CDR3 is TGTGCCAGCAGCCCGACTAGGACCTACGAGCAGTACTTC.

This clone has only a few counts. The chain has TRBV11-3 and TRBJ1-3; D is undetermined. V lost 3 bases, J lost 0 bases, and 9 bases lay in between. This CDR3 comprises 15 residues. Germline CDR1 is SGHNT and CDR2 is YENEEA. The CDR3 DNA is TGTGCCAGCAGCTTTGGGGATGGCTCTGGAAACACCATATATTTT. Its protein product is CASSFGDGSGNTIYF.

This sequence joins TRBV4-1 and TRBJ1-4; TRBD1 matches 10 bases. Germline CDR1 is MGHRA and CDR2 is YSYEKL. The V gene end was trimmed by 4 bases and the J gene end by 7 bases; junction bases not matched to a gene: 6. The CDR3 is made up of 15 amino acids. CDR3 in DNA: TGCGCCAGCAGCCCACAGACAGGGGGCACTGAAAAACTGTTTTTT. Protein: CASSPQTGGTEKLFF.

This clone has more than one count but fewer than ten. This chain joins TRBV19 and TRBJ2-7; D is unresolved. Germline V gene lookup returns CDR1 LNHDA and CDR2 SQIVND (reference sequence). The CDR3 consists of 12 residues. The germline V and J ends were trimmed by 7 bases and 5 bases, with 12 bases remaining between them. DNA of the CDR3: TGTGCCAGTACGGGCGATGGCGACGAGCAGTACTTC. It translates to CASTGDGDEQYF.

This clone was counted between two and nine times. The V gene is TRBV19, the J gene TRBJ2-7, with D tentatively TRBD2 (6 bases). Germline CDR1 is LNHDA and CDR2 is SQIVND (reference sequence). V shed 3 bases and J shed 5 bases, with 17 bases lying between them. The CDR3 has 15 amino acids. CDR3 sequence reads: CASSITTSPADEQYF. For the CDR3, the DNA is TGTGCCAGTAGTATCACGACTAGTCCGGCGGACGAGCAGTACTTC.

The genes are TRBV6-1 and TRBJ1-5; D remains unclear. Germline V gene lookup returns CDR1 MNHNS and CDR2 SASEGT. Trimming cost V 6 bases and J 0 bases, with 9 bases left between them. This CDR3 is 14 amino acids long. CDR3 amino acids: CASSQQNSNQPQHF. For the CDR3, the DNA is TGTGCCAGCAGCCAGCAGAATAGCAATCAGCCCCAGCATTTT.

The chain is built from TRBV5-8 and TRBJ1-5; no definite D call. The ends were cut back, 4 bases at V and 4 bases at J, with 9 bases in the middle. The germline CDR1 and CDR2 sequences are SGHTS and YDEGEE. There are 13 residues in the CDR3. The CDR3 spells CASSRTENQPQHF. DNA for the CDR3: TGTGCCAGCAGCCGGACTGAGAATCAGCCCCAGCATTTT.

The chain couples TRBV7-2 to TRBJ2-7; TRBD2 matches 16 bases. The V gene's germline CDR1 is SGHTA and CDR2 FQGNSA. The CDR3 spans 15 residues. Trimming cost V 5 bases and J 9 bases; bases outside gene matches: 7. CDR3: CASSPLGLAGGPQYF. The CDR3 nucleotides read TGTGCCAGCAGCCCCTTGGGACTAGCGGGAGGGCCGCAGTACTTC.

This clone came up once. The rearrangement uses TRBV10-2 and TRBJ2-7; D gene unclear. Trimming took 5 bases from V and 0 from J, leaving 8 bases between them. Germline V CDR1 and CDR2: WSHSY, SAAADI. The CDR3 length is 13 residues. For the CDR3, the DNA is TGCGCCAGCAGTCATACATACTCCTACGAGCAGTACTTC. As protein: CASSHTYSYEQYF.

The chain joins TRBV29-1 to TRBJ1-1; no clear D gene. The V gene lost 0 bases and the J gene lost 1 base, with 3 bases spanning the gap. Germline loops: CDR1 SQVTM, CDR2 ANQGSEA. This CDR3 is 12 amino acids long. The CDR3, as DNA: TGCAGCGTTGAAGATCCGAACACTGAAGCTTTCTTT. Translating gives CSVEDPNTEAFF.

This clone is termed medium-sized. This chain joins TRBV28 and TRBJ2-1; 7 bases align to TRBD1. Germline loops: CDR1 MDHEN, CDR2 SYDVKM. V shed 5 bases, J shed 6 bases, and the junction held 16 bases outside the gene matches. The CDR3 extends over 17 amino acids. Here the CDR3 reads CASSRRQGITSGNEQFF. CDR3 nucleotides: TGTGCCAGCAGTAGAAGACAGGGTATTACATCCGGCAATGAGCAGTTCTTC. The entire variable domain, with the rest obtained from reference TRBV28 and TRBJ2-1, is as follows: DVKVTQSSRYLVKRTGEKVFLECVQDMDHENMFWYRQDPGLGLRLIYFSYDVKMKEKGDIPEGYSVSREKKERFSLILESASTNQTSMYLCASSRRQGITSGNEQFFGPGTRLTVL.

The chain links TRBV27 to TRBJ2-5, with 8 bases fitting TRBD2. Per the germline V gene, CDR1 is MNHEY and CDR2 is SMNVEV (reference sequence). The J segment lost 4 bases and the V segment lost 2 bases, leaving 0 bases of the junction unmatched. The CDR3 runs 13 residues. The CDR3 loop reads CASSLSGRETQYF. The CDR3 DNA reads as TGTGCCAGCAGTTTAAGCGGGAGAGAGACCCAGTACTTC.

The chain couples TRBV5-1 to TRBJ2-7, with 12 bases identical to TRBD2. Per the germline V gene, CDR1 is SGHRS and CDR2 is YFSETQ. This CDR3 spans 15 amino acids. Losses at the gene ends were 4 bases for V and 5 bases for J; bases not matched to a gene: 7. This chain's CDR3 is CASSLWTSGTDEQYF. The CDR3 DNA sequence: TGCGCCAGCAGCCTCTGGACTAGCGGGACAGACGAGCAGTACTTC.

This chain connects TRBV6-1 to TRBJ2-1; 7 bases map to TRBD1. Trimming removed 5 bases from V and 0 bases from J; junction bases left unmatched: 1. The CDR3 runs 14 residues. Germline-derived CDR1 and CDR2 are MNHNS and SASEGT. As DNA, the CDR3 is TGTGCCAGCAGTTGGGACAGCTCCTACAATGAGCAGTTCTTC. Its protein product is CASSWDSSYNEQFF.

J is TRBJ2-1 and V is TRBV11-3; D uncertain. Deletions cut 4 bases from V and 10 bases from J, with 11 bases between. Looked up from germline, CDR1 is SGHNT and CDR2 is YENEEA. The CDR3 spans 12 residues. For the CDR3, the DNA is TGTGCCAGCAGCTCCCGTTCTGGCGAGCAGTTCTTC. As protein: CASSSRSGEQFF.

The chain carries TRBV6-5 and TRBJ1-2, with D perhaps TRBD1 (5 bases). The CDR3 spans 15 residues. Per the germline V gene, CDR1 is MNHEY and CDR2 is SVGAGI. The ends were cut back, 6 bases at V and 6 bases at J, with 20 bases in the middle. CDR3 nucleotides: TGTGCCAGCAGCCGAAGACAGAGGGCATATGATGGCTACACCTTC. Translating gives CASSRRQRAYDGYTF.

V usage is TRBV28 and J usage is TRBJ1-1, with D possibly TRBD1 on 6 matching bases. Germline V gene sequence: CDR1 MDHEN, CDR2 SYDVKM. This CDR3 is 14 amino acids long. V dropped 6 bases and J dropped 4 bases, with 15 bases sitting between them. The CDR3: CASSRYRDTTEAFF. DNA of the CDR3: TGTGCCAGCAGCAGGTATAGGGACACCACTGAAGCTTTCTTT. Looking up the rest from reference TRBV28 and TRBJ1-1 gives the full variable domain: DVKVTQSSRYLVKRTGEKVFLECVQDMDHENMFWYRQDPGLGLRLIYFSYDVKMKEKGDIPEGYSVSREKKERFSLILESASTNQTSMYLCASSRYRDTTEAFFGQGTRLTVV.

Here the CDR3 reads CASGQVPREQYF. The CDR3 DNA reads TGTGCCAGTGGACAGGTTCCTCGCGAGCAGTACTTC. V usage is TRBV2 and J usage is TRBJ2-7; 7 bases map to TRBD1. The CDR3 has 12 amino acids. Germline assignment: CDR1 SNHLY and CDR2 FYNNEI. Trimming at V came to 9 bases and at J to 6 bases, leaving 8 bases not matched to a gene.

V usage is TRBV14 and J usage is TRBJ1-4; D gene ambiguous. This CDR3 is 11 amino acids long. The V end was cut by 5 bases, the J end by 13 bases, with 11 bases between. The germline V gene has CDR1 SGHDN and CDR2 FVKESK. CDR3 sequence reads: CASSGMGSLFF. In DNA form, the CDR3 reads TGTGCCAGCAGCGGTATGGGGTCACTGTTTTTT.

This chain uses TRBV2 with TRBJ1-5; 9 bases align to TRBD1. V was clipped by 8 bases and J by 4 bases; unmatched bases: 3. CDR1 and CDR2 from the germline V gene are SNHLY and FYNNEI. This CDR3 comprises 13 residues. The CDR3 DNA is TGTGCCAGCCGAGGGACAGGGAATCAGCCCCAGCATTTT. It codes for CASRGTGNQPQHF.

V usage is TRBV7-2 and J usage is TRBJ2-3; tentative D call: TRBD2 (5 bases). Germline values: CDR1 SGHTA, CDR2 FQGNSA. This CDR3 spans 16 amino acids. V lost 1 base to trimming and J lost 2 bases, with 13 bases between them. DNA for the CDR3: TGTGCCAGCAGCTTAGGTCTAAGCGGATCCACAGATACGCAGTATTTT. It encodes CASSLGLSGSTDTQYF.

This clone is medium-sized by share. The chain couples TRBV5-1 to TRBJ1-4; tentative D call: TRBD1 (5 bases). Germline CDR1 and CDR2: SGHRS and YFSETQ. Trimming shortened V by 3 bases and J by 3 bases, and 12 bases separated the two germline ends. This CDR3 is built from 15 residues. CDR3 loop: CASSSGGTSNEKLFF. CDR3 bases: TGCGCCAGCAGCTCCGGCGGGACGTCTAATGAAAAACTGTTTTTT.

The chain links TRBV4-3 to TRBJ2-7; 9 bases are shared with TRBD1. CDR1 and CDR2 (germline): LGHNA, YSLEER. V shed 5 bases and J 4 bases; nucleotides not matched to a gene: 9. This CDR3 contains 15 residues. The CDR3 DNA reads as TGCGCCAGCAGCGGAGGGGGGACAGGGATTTACGAGCAGTACTTC. Its protein product is CASSGGGTGIYEQYF.

This rearrangement joins TRBV30 to TRBJ2-7, with TRBD2 identical over 12 bases. Germline loops: CDR1 GTSNPN, CDR2 SVGIG (reference sequence). V was clipped by 0 bases and J by 2 bases; unmatched bases: 5. The CDR3 is 16 residues long. The CDR3 loop reads CAWSVPSGRGTYEQYF. The CDR3 DNA follows: TGTGCCTGGAGTGTCCCTAGCGGGAGGGGAACCTACGAGCAGTACTTC. The full variable domain, in which reference TRBV30 and TRBJ2-7 provide the parts outside the CDR3, is SQTIHQWPATLVQPVGSPLSLECTVEGTSNPNLYWYRQAAGRGLQLLFYSVGIGQISSEVPQNLSASRPQDRQFILSSKKLLLSDSGFYLCAWSVPSGRGTYEQYFGPGTRLTVT.

The chain joins TRBV28 to TRBJ2-7; D call uncertain. Trimming removed 5 bases at V and 2 bases at J, with 4 bases between. Germline V gene lookup returns CDR1 MDHEN and CDR2 SYDVKM. This CDR3 is 11 amino acids long. The CDR3, as DNA: TGTGCCAGCAGTGGCACCTACGAGCAGTACTTC. Its translation is CASSGTYEQYF.

By proportion, this clone is medium-sized. The gene calls are TRBV28 and TRBJ1-2; 12 bases are a match to TRBD1. The V gene end was trimmed by 5 bases and the J gene end by 3 bases; junction bases not matched to a gene: 7. The CDR3 is 16 residues long. In germline, CDR1 is MDHEN, CDR2 SYDVKM. CDR3 DNA: TGTGCCAGCAGTGTTCCGGGACAGGGGGCGGACTATGGCTACACCTTC. Translating gives CASSVPGQGADYGYTF.

This clone was seen just once. The chain combines TRBV2 with TRBJ1-3, with D perhaps TRBD1 (6 bases). V gave up 3 bases and J gave up 4 bases, with 13 bases separating them. The V gene's germline CDR1 is SNHLY and CDR2 FYNNEI. The CDR3 sequence is 15 residues long. The CDR3 region has the DNA TGTGCCAGCAGTGACTTTCAGGGGACCGGAAACACCATATATTTT. Amino acid sequence: CASSDFQGTGNTIYF.

V usage is TRBV14 and J usage is TRBJ1-1; tentatively, D is TRBD1 (5 bases). The length of the CDR3 is 13 residues. Germline V gene lookup returns CDR1 SGHDN and CDR2 FVKESK. Trimming removed 2 bases at V and 12 bases at J, with 16 bases between. The CDR3 nucleotides are TGTGCCAGCAGCCAATACGGACAAGGGGAAACTTTCTTT. This codes for CASSQYGQGETFF.

CDR3 region: CASSPGRQLLGYTF. In DNA, the CDR3 is TGCGCCAGCAGCCCCGGCCGACAGCTCCTTGGCTACACCTTC. The chain links TRBV5-1 to TRBJ1-2, with a weak D call TRBD1 (5 bases). This CDR3 spans 14 amino acids. Trimming took off 4 bases at V and 7 bases at J, with 17 bases between the two ends. The V gene's germline CDR1 is SGHRS and CDR2 YFSETQ.